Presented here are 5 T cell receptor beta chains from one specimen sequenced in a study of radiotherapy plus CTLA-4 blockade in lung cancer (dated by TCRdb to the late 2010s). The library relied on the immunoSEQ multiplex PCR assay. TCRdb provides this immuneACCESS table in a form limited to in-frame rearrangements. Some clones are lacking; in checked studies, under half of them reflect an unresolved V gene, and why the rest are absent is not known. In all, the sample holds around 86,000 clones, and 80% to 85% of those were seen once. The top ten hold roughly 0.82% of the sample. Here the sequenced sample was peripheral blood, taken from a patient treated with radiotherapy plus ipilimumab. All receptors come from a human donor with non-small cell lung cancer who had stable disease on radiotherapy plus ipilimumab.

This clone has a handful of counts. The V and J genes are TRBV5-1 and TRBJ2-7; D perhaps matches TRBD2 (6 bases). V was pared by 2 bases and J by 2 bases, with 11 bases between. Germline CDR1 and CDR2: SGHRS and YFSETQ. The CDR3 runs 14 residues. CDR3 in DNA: TGCGCCAGCAGCTTAGGCGGGGTGGCCTACGAGCAGTACTTC. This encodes CASSLGGVAYEQYF.

The CDR3 reads CASSKAGMDYGYTF. DNA for the CDR3: TGTGCCAGTAGTAAGGCAGGGATGGACTATGGCTACACCTTC. This chain links TRBV19 with TRBJ1-2; D may be TRBD1 (5 bases). Trimming cost V 4 bases and J 3 bases, with 12 bases left between them. Germline lookup yields CDR1 LNHDA and CDR2 SQIVND (reference sequence). The CDR3 is 14 amino acids.

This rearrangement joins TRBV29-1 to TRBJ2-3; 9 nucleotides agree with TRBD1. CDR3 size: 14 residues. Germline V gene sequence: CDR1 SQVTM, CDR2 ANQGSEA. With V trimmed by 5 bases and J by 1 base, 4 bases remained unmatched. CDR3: CSVQNRGRTDTQYF. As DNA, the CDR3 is TGCAGCGTTCAGAACAGGGGGCGCACAGATACGCAGTATTTT.

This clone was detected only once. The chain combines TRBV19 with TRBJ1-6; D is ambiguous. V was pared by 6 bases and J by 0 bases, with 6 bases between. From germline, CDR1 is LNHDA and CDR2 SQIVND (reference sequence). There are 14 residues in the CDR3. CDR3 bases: TGTGCCAGTAGAGCAGGCTCCTATAATTCACCCCTCCACTTT. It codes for CASRAGSYNSPLHF. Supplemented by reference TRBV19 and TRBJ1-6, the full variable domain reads DGGITQSPKYLFRKEGQNVTLSCEQNLNHDAMYWYRQDPGQGLRLIYYSQIVNDFQKGDIAEGYSVSREKKESFPLTVTSAQKNPTAFYLCASRAGSYNSPLHFGNGTRLTVT.

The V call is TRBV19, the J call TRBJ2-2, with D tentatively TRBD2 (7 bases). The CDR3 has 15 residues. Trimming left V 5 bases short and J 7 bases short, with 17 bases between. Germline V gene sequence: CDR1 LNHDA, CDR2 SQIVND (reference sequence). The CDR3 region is CASSSNLGGHGELFF. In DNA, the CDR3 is TGTGCCAGTAGTTCCAACCTGGGGGGGCACGGGGAGCTGTTTTTT.